This is a list of T cell receptor beta chains from one sample in a study of OX40 agonist ivuxolimab in advanced cancers. Method: immunoSEQ multiplex PCR; TCRdb's copy keeps in-frame clones and lacks some. The data hold around 50,000 clones, with 85% to 90% observed a single time. The source material was CD4+ or CD8+ T cells sorted from blood, sampled in a trial of the OX40 agonist ivuxolimab. These TCRs come from an adult with an advanced solid tumor such as melanoma, head and neck, liver or kidney cancer. Both conserved end residues are part of each CDR3. The order of the fields is V gene, clone size, D gene, J gene, CDR3 protein, CDR3 DNA. The D gene is left open where the match is weak. Clone size is not always given. Where it is, it says once, few, many or a class for expanded clones.

>TRBV18|NA|NA|TRBJ2-2
CASSPLAPRGNSGELFF
TGTGCCAGCTCACCTTTAGCTCCCCGGGGGAATTCCGGGGAGCTGTTTTTT
>TRBV18|few|NA|TRBJ2-7
CASSPMRGAYEQYF
TGTGCCAGCTCACCAATGCGTGGGGCCTACGAGCAGTACTTC
>TRBV28|NA|TRBD1|TRBJ1-5
CASSAGTGGATGNQPQHF
TGTGCCAGCAGCGCCGGGACAGGGGGCGCGACGGGCAATCAGCCCCAGCATTTT
>TRBV7-2|medium-sized|NA|TRBJ2-5
CASSLKETQYF
TGTGCCAGCAGCCTGAAAGAGACCCAGTACTTC
>TRBV6-5|NA|NA|TRBJ1-1
CASSYAPAVTEAFF
TGTGCCAGCAGTTACGCTCCGGCAGTAACTGAAGCTTTCTTT
>TRBV19|medium-sized|TRBD1|TRBJ1-5
CASSTGGELSTGNQPQHF
TGTGCCAGTAGTACAGGGGGCGAGCTTTCGACTGGCAATCAGCCCCAGCATTTT
>TRBV10-1|NA|TRBD1|TRBJ2-7
CASSAGTEYYEQYF
TGCGCCAGCAGTGCCGGGACAGAGTACTACGAGCAGTACTTC
>TRBV18|NA|NA|TRBJ1-5
CASSPYEGNQPQHF
TGTGCCAGCTCACCCTATGAGGGCAATCAGCCCCAGCATTTT
>TRBV28|NA|NA|TRBJ2-7
CASRLEGYEQYF
TGTGCCAGCAGACTCGAAGGCTACGAGCAGTACTTC
>TRBV4-1|NA|NA|TRBJ2-7
CASSQSLTRYEQYF
TGCGCCAGCAGCCAGTCTCTGACCCGGTACGAGCAGTACTTC
>TRBV19|NA|NA|TRBJ2-1
CASSILARGPYNEQFF
TGTGCCAGTAGTATACTAGCGAGAGGGCCCTACAATGAGCAGTTCTTC
>TRBV11-2|NA|NA|TRBJ2-3
CASSFDGQLTDTQYF
TGTGCCAGCAGCTTCGATGGACAGCTCACAGATACGCAGTATTTT
>TRBV30|once|NA|TRBJ2-1
CAWGSTSYNEQFF
TGTGCCTGGGGATCGACTAGCTACAATGAGCAGTTCTTC
>TRBV20-1|NA|NA|TRBJ1-4
CSANRDEKLFF
TGCAGTGCTAACAGGGATGAAAAACTGTTTTTT
>TRBV6-5|NA|TRBD2|TRBJ2-5
CASSYGGGAWETQYF
TGTGCCAGCAGTTACGGGGGAGGGGCTTGGGAGACCCAGTACTTC
>TRBV19|NA|NA|TRBJ2-2
CASSIPRDRLGTGELFF
TGTGCCAGTAGTATCCCTCGGGACCGCCTGGGCACCGGGGAGCTGTTTTTT
>TRBV29-1|NA|TRBD2|TRBJ2-3
CSVESLAGVEDTQYF
TGCAGCGTTGAAAGCCTAGCGGGGGTTGAAGATACGCAGTATTTT
>TRBV28|NA|TRBD2|TRBJ2-3
CASSPTSGPPDTQYF
TGTGCCAGCAGTCCAACTAGCGGCCCCCCGGATACGCAGTATTTT
>TRBV30|NA|TRBD2|TRBJ2-2
CAWSVGLATGELFF
TGTGCCTGGAGTGTGGGACTAGCAACCGGGGAGCTGTTTTTT
>TRBV6-5|NA|NA|TRBJ1-5
CASPPQGGGNQPQHF
TGTGCCAGCCCCCCACAGGGAGGCGGCAATCAGCCCCAGCATTTT
>TRBV7-9|NA|NA|TRBJ1-1
CASSLVRGNTEAFF
TGTGCCAGCAGCTTAGTTAGGGGGAACACTGAAGCTTTCTTT
>TRBV4-3|NA|TRBD1|TRBJ1-6
CASSQQTTGWSYNSPLHF
TGCGCCAGCAGCCAACAGACGACAGGGTGGTCCTATAATTCACCCCTCCACTTT
>TRBV14|NA|NA|TRBJ2-2
CASSQPLQNTGELFF
TGTGCCAGCAGTCAACCGCTACAGAACACCGGGGAGCTGTTTTTT
>TRBV9|NA|NA|TRBJ1-2
CASSAQMLNGYTF
TGTGCCAGCAGCGCTCAAATGCTCAATGGCTACACCTTC
>TRBV5-8|NA|NA|TRBJ2-7
CASSFPGRPSSYEQYF
TGTGCCAGCAGCTTCCCCGGGCGTCCGAGCTCCTACGAGCAGTACTTC
>TRBV7-9|NA|TRBD2|TRBJ2-1
CASSQREGNEQFF
TGTGCCAGCAGCCAGCGGGAGGGGAATGAGCAGTTCTTC
>TRBV28|NA|NA|TRBJ2-1
CASSPNYNEQFF
TGTGCCAGCAGCCCTAACTACAATGAGCAGTTCTTC
>TRBV5-1|NA|TRBD2|TRBJ2-3
CASSLMTSGITDTQYF
TGCGCCAGCAGCTTGATGACTAGCGGAATCACAGATACGCAGTATTTT
>TRBV5-5|NA|NA|TRBJ2-5
CASSLGTVEETQYF
TGTGCCAGCAGCTTGGGGACTGTGGAAGAGACCCAGTACTTC
>TRBV19|NA|TRBD2|TRBJ2-7
CASSTSASGRAGTYEQYF
TGTGCCAGTAGTACCTCCGCTAGCGGGAGGGCGGGCACCTACGAGCAGTACTTC
>TRBV11-2|NA|NA|TRBJ1-1
CASSRDTLTEAFF
TGTGCCAGCAGTCGGGACACCCTCACTGAAGCTTTCTTT
>TRBV19|NA|NA|TRBJ2-7
CASSSQTRGASYEQYF
TGTGCCAGTAGTAGCCAGACAAGGGGTGCCTCCTACGAGCAGTACTTC
>TRBV5-1|few|NA|TRBJ2-2
CASSLYLATGELFF
TGCGCCAGCAGCTTGTATCTAGCCACCGGGGAGCTGTTTTTT
>TRBV5-1|once|TRBD1|TRBJ1-6
CASSPRTGDNSPLHF
TGCGCCAGCAGCCCAAGGACAGGCGATAATTCACCCCTCCACTTT
>TRBV20-1|NA|NA|TRBJ2-5
CSGAIETQYF
TGCAGTGGAGCAATAGAGACCCAGTACTTC
>TRBV19|NA|TRBD1|TRBJ1-1
CASSIPAQGMNTEAFF
TGTGCCAGTAGTATCCCGGCACAGGGGATGAACACTGAAGCTTTCTTT
>TRBV5-1|NA|NA|TRBJ2-3
CASSLVAPSPPDTQYF
TGCGCCAGCAGCTTGGTGGCTCCATCCCCTCCAGATACGCAGTATTTT
>TRBV18|NA|NA|TRBJ1-1
CASSPGQMNTEAFF
TGTGCCAGCTCACCAGGACAGATGAACACTGAAGCTTTCTTT
>TRBV7-9|NA|NA|TRBJ2-2
CASSKLGGHGELFF
TGTGCCAGCAGCAAACTGGGGGGGCACGGGGAGCTGTTTTTT
>TRBV5-1|NA|NA|TRBJ1-1
CASSLVAGNTEAFF
TGCGCCAGCAGCTTGGTTGCAGGGAACACTGAAGCTTTCTTT
>TRBV30|NA|NA|TRBJ2-1
CAWSPGQVSEQFF
TGTGCCTGGAGTCCTGGTCAGGTTAGTGAGCAGTTCTTC
>TRBV18|NA|TRBD1|TRBJ2-1
CASSPLRDRSYNEQFF
TGTGCCAGCTCCCCCCTCCGGGACAGGTCGTACAATGAGCAGTTCTTC
>TRBV19|NA|NA|TRBJ2-2
CASLTGTANTGELFF
TGTGCCAGCCTTACAGGGACGGCGAACACCGGGGAGCTGTTTTTT
>TRBV19|NA|NA|TRBJ2-7
CASRVRTGPSYEQYF
TGTGCCAGTAGGGTGAGGACGGGACCCTCCTACGAGCAGTACTTC
>TRBV5-6|NA|NA|TRBJ1-4
CASSPRGTNEKLFF
TGTGCCAGCAGCCCCCGCGGAACTAATGAAAAACTGTTTTTT